This T cell receptor beta chain was found in a study of PD-1 blockade in mismatch repair-deficient tumors. This CDR3 comprises 14 residues. The ends lost 5 bases at V and 2 bases at J; junction bases unmatched: 5. CDR1 and CDR2 from the germline V gene are SEHNR and FQNEAQ (reference sequence). About this clone itself: Its antigen is not identified.

This table comes from immunoSEQ multiplex PCR, and its TCRdb copy is limited to in-frame clones, with some not included. This repertoire shows tens of thousands of clones, roughly 80% found once; its top ten account for more than 8%. Every patient had mismatch repair deficiency by PCR or immunohistochemistry. TCR sequencing covered a few patients who responded to pembrolizumab. Study-level results: Tumor-resident clones, often absent from pretreatment blood, expanded after pembrolizumab and then contracted.

The clonotype originates from an adult with mismatch repair-deficient cancer. This chain connects TRBV7-9 to TRBJ2-7, with TRBD1 matching over 8 bases. Sample: peripheral blood, taken 20 weeks after starting pembrolizumab. Here the CDR3 reads CASSRGTGTYEQYF. The CDR3 region has the DNA TGTGCCAGCAGCCGGGGGACAGGAACCTACGAGCAGTACTTC.